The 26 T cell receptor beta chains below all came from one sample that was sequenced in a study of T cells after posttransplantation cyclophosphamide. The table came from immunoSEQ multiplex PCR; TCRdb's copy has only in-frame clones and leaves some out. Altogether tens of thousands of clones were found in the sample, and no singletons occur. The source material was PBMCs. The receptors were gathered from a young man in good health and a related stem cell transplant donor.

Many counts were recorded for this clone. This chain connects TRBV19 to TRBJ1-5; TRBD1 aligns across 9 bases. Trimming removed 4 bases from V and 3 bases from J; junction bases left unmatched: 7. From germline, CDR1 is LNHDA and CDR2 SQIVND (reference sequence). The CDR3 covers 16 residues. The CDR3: CASSNLDRGSNQPQHF. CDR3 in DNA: TGTGCCAGTAGTAACTTGGACAGGGGATCCAATCAGCCCCAGCATTTT.

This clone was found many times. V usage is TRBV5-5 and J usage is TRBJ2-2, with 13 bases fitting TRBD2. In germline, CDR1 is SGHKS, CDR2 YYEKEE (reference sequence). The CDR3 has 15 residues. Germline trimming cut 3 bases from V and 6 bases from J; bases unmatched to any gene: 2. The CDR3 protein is CASSSGLAGAGELFF. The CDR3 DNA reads TGTGCCAGCAGCTCTGGACTAGCGGGGGCCGGGGAGCTGTTTTTT.

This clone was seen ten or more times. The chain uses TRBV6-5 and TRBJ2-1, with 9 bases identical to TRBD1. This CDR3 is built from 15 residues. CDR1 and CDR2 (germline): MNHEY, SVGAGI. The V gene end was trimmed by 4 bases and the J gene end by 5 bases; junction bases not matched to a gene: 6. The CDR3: CASSFGQGIHNEQFF. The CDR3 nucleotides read TGTGCCAGCAGTTTCGGACAGGGGATCCACAATGAGCAGTTCTTC.

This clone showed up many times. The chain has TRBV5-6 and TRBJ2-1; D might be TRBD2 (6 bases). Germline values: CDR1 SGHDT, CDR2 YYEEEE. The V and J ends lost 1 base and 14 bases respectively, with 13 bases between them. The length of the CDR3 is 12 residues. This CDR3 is CASSLLGGRKFF. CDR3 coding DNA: TGTGCCAGCAGCTTGCTGGGGGGTAGGAAGTTCTTC.

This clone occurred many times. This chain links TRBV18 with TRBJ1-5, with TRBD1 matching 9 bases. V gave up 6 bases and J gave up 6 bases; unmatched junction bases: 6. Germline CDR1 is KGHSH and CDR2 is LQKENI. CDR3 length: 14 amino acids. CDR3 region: CASSRDRDRQPQHF. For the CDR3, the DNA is TGTGCCAGCTCTCGGGACAGGGACCGTCAGCCCCAGCATTTT. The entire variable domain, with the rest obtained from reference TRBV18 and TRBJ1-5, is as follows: NAGVMQNPRHLVRRRGQEARLRCSPMKGHSHVYWYRQLPEEGLKFMVYLQKENIIDESGMPKERFSAEFPKEGPSILRIQQVVRGDSAAYFCASSRDRDRQPQHFGDGTRLSIL.

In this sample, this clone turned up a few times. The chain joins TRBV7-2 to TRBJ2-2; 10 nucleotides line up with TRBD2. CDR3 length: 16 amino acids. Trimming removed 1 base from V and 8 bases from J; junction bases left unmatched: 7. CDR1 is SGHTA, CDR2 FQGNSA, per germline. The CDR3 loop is CASSLESGGAWGELFF. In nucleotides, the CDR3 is TGTGCCAGCAGCTTAGAAAGCGGGGGGGCCTGGGGGGAGCTGTTTTTT.

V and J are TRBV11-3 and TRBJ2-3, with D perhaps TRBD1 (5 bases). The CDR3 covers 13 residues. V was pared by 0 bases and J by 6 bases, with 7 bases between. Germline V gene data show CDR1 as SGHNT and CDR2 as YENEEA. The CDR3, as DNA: TGTGCCAGCAGCTTAGATCCAGGGGATACGCAGTATTTT. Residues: CASSLDPGDTQYF. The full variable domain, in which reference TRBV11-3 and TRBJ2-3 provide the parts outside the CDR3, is EAGVVQSPRYKIIEKKQPVAFWCNPISGHNTLYWYLQNLGQGPELLIRYENEEAVDDSQLPKDRFSAERLKGVDSTLKIQPAELGDSAVYLCASSLDPGDTQYFGPGTRLTVL.

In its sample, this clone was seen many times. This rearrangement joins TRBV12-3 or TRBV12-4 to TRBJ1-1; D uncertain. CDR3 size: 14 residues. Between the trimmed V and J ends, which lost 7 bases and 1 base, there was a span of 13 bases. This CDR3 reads CASTLKGWNTEAFF. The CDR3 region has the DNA TGTGCCAGCACCCTAAAGGGCTGGAACACTGAAGCTTTCTTT.

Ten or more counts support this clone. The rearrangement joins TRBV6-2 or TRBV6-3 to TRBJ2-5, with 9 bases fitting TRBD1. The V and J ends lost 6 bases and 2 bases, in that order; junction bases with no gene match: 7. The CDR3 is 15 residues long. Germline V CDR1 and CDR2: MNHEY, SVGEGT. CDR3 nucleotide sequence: TGTGCCAGCAGCTCCGGACAGGGGCGACAAGAGACCCAGTACTTC. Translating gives CASSSGQGRQETQYF.

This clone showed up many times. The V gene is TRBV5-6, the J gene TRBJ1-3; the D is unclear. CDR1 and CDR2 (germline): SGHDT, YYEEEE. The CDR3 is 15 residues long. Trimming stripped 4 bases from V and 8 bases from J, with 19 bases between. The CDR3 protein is CASSISEGHGDTIYF. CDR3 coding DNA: TGTGCCAGCAGCATATCCGAGGGTCACGGGGACACCATATATTTT.

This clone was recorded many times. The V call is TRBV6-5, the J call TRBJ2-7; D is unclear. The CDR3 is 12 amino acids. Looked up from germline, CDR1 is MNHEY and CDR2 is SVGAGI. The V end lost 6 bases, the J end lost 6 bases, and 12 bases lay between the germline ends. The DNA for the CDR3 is TGTGCCAGCAGCCAGACACCCTTCGAGCAGTACTTC. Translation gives CASSQTPFEQYF.

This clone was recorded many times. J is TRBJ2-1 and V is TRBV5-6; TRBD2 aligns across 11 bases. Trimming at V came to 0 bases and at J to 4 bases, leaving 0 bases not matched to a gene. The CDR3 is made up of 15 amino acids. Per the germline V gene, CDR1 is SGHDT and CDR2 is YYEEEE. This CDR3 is CASSLGTSGYNEQFF. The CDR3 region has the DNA TGTGCCAGCAGCTTGGGGACTAGCGGGTACAATGAGCAGTTCTTC.

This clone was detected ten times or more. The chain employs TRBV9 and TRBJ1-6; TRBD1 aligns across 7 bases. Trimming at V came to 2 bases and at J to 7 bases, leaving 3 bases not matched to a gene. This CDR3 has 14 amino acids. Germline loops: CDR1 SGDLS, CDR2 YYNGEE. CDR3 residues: CASSVKGANSPLHF. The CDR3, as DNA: TGTGCCAGCAGCGTGAAGGGGGCAAATTCACCCCTCCACTTT.

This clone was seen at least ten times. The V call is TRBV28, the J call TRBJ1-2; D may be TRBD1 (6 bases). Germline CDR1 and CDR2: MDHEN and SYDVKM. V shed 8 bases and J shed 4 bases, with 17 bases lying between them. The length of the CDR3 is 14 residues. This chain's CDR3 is CASYTHREGYGYTF. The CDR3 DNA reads TGTGCCAGCTATACCCACAGGGAGGGCTATGGCTACACCTTC.

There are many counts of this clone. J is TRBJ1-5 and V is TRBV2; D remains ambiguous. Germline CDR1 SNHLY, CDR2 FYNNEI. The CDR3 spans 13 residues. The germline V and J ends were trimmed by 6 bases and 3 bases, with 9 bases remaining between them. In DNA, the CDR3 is TGTGCCAGCAGGCGCGACACCAATCAGCCCCAGCATTTT. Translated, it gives CASRRDTNQPQHF.

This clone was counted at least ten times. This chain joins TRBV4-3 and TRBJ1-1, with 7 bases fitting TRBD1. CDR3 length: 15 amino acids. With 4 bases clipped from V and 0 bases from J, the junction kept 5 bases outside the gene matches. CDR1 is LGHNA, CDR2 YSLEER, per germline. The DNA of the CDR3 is TGCGCCAGCAGCCCTCGGGACAGCTTGAACACTGAAGCTTTCTTT. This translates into CASSPRDSLNTEAFF.

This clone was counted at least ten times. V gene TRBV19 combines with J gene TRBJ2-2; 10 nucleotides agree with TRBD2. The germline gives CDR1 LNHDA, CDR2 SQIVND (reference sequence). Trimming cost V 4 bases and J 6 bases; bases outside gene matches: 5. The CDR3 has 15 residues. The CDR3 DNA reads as TGTGCCAGTAGTAGTCTAGCGGGGGTACCCGGGGAGCTGTTTTTT. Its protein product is CASSSLAGVPGELFF.

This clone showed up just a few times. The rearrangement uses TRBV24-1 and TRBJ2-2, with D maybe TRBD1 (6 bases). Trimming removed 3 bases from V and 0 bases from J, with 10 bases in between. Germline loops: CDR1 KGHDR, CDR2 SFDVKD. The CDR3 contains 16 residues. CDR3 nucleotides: TGTGCCACCAGTGATCCCGGGACACCGAACACCGGGGAGCTGTTTTTT. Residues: CATSDPGTPNTGELFF.

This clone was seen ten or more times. CDR3 nucleotide sequence: TGTGCCAGCAGTGTTCGAGCGGGGGGCACAGATACGCAGTATTTT. This sequence encodes CASSVRAGGTDTQYF. This chain connects TRBV6-4 to TRBJ2-3; 8 bases map to TRBD2. Germline V CDR1 and CDR2: MRHNA, SNTAGT. V shed 4 bases, J shed 1 base, and the junction held 4 bases outside the gene matches. This CDR3 contains 15 residues.

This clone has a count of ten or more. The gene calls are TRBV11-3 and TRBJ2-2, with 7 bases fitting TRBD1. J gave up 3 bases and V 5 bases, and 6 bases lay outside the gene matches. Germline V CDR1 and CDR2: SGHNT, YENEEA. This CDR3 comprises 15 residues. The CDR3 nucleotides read TGTGCCAGCAGCCCGGGACAGACGCACACCGGGGAGCTGTTTTTT. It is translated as CASSPGQTHTGELFF.

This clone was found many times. DNA of the CDR3: TGTGCCAGCAGCTCTATACCCGGGACACGTAAGACGGAGACCCAGTACTTC. Protein sequence: CASSSIPGTRKTETQYF. The rearrangement links TRBV5-4 to TRBJ2-5; maybe TRBD1 (6 bases). The germline V gene encodes CDR1 SGHNT and CDR2 YYREEE (reference sequence). The CDR3 is made up of 17 amino acids. V lost 3 bases and J lost 5, with 23 bases in between.

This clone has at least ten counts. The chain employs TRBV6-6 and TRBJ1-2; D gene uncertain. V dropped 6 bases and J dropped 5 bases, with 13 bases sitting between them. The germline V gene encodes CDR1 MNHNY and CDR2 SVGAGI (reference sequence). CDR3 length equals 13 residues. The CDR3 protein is CASSEVYGYGYTF. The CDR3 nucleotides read TGTGCCAGCAGCGAGGTCTACGGGTATGGCTACACCTTC.

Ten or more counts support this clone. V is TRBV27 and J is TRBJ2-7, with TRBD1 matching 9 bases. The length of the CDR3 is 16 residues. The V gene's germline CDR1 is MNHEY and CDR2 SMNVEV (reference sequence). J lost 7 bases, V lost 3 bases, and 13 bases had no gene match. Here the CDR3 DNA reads TGTGCCAGCAGTTTTTGGTCCCCGTACAGGGGGCTTGAGCAGTACTTC. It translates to CASSFWSPYRGLEQYF.

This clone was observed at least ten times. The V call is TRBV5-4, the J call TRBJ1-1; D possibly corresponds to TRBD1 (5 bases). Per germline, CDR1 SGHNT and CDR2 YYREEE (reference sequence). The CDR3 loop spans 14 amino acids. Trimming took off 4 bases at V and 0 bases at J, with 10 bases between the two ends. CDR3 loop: CASSIDSMNTEAFF. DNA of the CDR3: TGTGCCAGCAGCATAGACAGCATGAACACTGAAGCTTTCTTT.

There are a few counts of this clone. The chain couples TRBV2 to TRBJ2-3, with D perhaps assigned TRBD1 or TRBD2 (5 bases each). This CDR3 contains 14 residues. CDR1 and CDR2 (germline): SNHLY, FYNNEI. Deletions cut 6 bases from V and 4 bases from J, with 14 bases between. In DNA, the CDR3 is TGTGCCAGCAGAGTAGGGGAGATGGCAGATACGCAGTATTTT. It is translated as CASRVGEMADTQYF.

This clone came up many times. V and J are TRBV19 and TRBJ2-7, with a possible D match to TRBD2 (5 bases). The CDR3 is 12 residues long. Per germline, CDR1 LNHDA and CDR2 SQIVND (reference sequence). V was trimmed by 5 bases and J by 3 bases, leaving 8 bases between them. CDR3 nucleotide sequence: TGTGCCAGTAGTGAAGGACTCTACGAGCAGTACTTC. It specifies CASSEGLYEQYF.